A selection of T cell receptor beta chains follows, all from one sample in a study of beta chain features in type 1 diabetes. TCRdb's table, derived via immunoSEQ multiplex PCR, lists solely in-frame clones and lacks some. This table holds 150,000 or so clones, 11% found once. What was sequenced was central memory CD4+ T cells from blood. The receptors were sampled from a young man in good health. Each CDR3 is given with its conserved first and last residue. Each record gives: J gene, V gene, clone size, D gene, CDR3 DNA, CDR3 protein. The D gene is left open where the match is weak. Only some rows state a clone size, as once, few, many or a class for expanded clones.

J: TRBJ2-3; V: TRBV5-1; size: -; D: TRBD1; DNA: TGCGCCAGCACCCCGCAGGCAGGGGGTATCACAGATACGCAGTATTTT; CDR3: CASTPQAGGITDTQYF
J: TRBJ2-1; V: TRBV5-1; size: few; D: -; DNA: TGCGCCAGCAGCTTGTGGCTAGCATTGGGCAATGAGCAGTTCTTC; CDR3: CASSLWLALGNEQFF
J: TRBJ2-1; V: TRBV28; size: few; D: TRBD2; DNA: TGTGCCAGCCCCCCCGGAGGGGTGCGGGAGGGTTATGAGCAGTTCTTC; CDR3: CASPPGGVREGYEQFF
J: TRBJ2-5; V: TRBV7-2; size: many; D: -; DNA: TGTGCCAGCAGCTTAAAGACGGGAATAGAGACCCAGTACTTC; CDR3: CASSLKTGIETQYF
J: TRBJ2-5; V: TRBV11-1; size: -; D: TRBD1; DNA: TGTGCCAGCAGCCGGCCGGGACAGAGTCAAGAGACCCAGTACTTC; CDR3: CASSRPGQSQETQYF
J: TRBJ1-2; V: TRBV29-1; size: few; D: -; DNA: TGCAGCGTTGGATACAGGTCGGGGGCCGATGGCTACACCTTC; CDR3: CSVGYRSGADGYTF
J: TRBJ2-7; V: TRBV18; size: -; D: -; DNA: TGTGCCAGCTCACCAAGCAGGGCAGCCTACGAGCAGTACTTC; CDR3: CASSPSRAAYEQYF
J: TRBJ1-1; V: TRBV5-4; size: many; D: -; DNA: TGTGCCAGCAGCTTGTCGGGGGATCTCGGCACTGAAGCTTTCTTT; CDR3: CASSLSGDLGTEAFF
J: TRBJ2-5; V: TRBV9; size: few; D: TRBD2; DNA: TGTGCCAGCAGCGCCTTTCTAGCGGGGCGTGGTCCAGAGACCCAGTACTTC; CDR3: CASSAFLAGRGPETQYF
J: TRBJ2-7; V: TRBV7-9; size: -; D: TRBD1; DNA: TGTGCCAGCTGGGACAGAGACTCCTACGAGCAGTACTTC; CDR3: CASWDRDSYEQYF
J: TRBJ2-1; V: TRBV14; size: -; D: -; DNA: TGTGCCAGCAGCCTTTCTTTAGTCGTCCGTGAGCAGTTCTTC; CDR3: CASSLSLVVREQFF
J: TRBJ2-3; V: TRBV11-1; size: few; D: -; DNA: TGTGCCAGCAGCGTCCGAGGCACAGATACGCAGTATTTT; CDR3: CASSVRGTDTQYF
J: TRBJ2-7; V: TRBV29-1; size: few; D: -; DNA: TGCAGCGGTAGCGCAGGGGTGGGTGAGCAGTACTTC; CDR3: CSGSAGVGEQYF
J: TRBJ2-5; V: TRBV11-1; size: -; D: -; DNA: TGTGCCAGCAGCGCCCAACAGTGGGAGACCCAGTACTTC; CDR3: CASSAQQWETQYF
J: TRBJ2-7; V: TRBV7-2; size: few; D: TRBD1; DNA: TGCGCCAGCAGCCGGGAGGACAGGGGGTACGAGCAGTACTTC; CDR3: CASSREDRGYEQYF
J: TRBJ1-4; V: TRBV11-1; size: many; D: -; DNA: TGTGCCAGCAGCTTCGAGGAAAAACTGTTTTTT; CDR3: CASSFEEKLFF
J: TRBJ2-7; V: TRBV7-2; size: few; D: -; DNA: TGTGCCAGCAGCTCAAGAGAGTCACGAGCCTACGAGCAGTACTTC; CDR3: CASSSRESRAYEQYF
J: TRBJ1-4; V: TRBV30; size: few; D: -; DNA: TGTGCCTGGAGTGTAAGGACAGTTCGATTAAATGAAAAACTGTTTTTT; CDR3: CAWSVRTVRLNEKLFF
J: TRBJ1-1; V: TRBV29-1; size: few; D: -; DNA: TGCAGCGTTGAAGGGAGACTGAACACTGAAGCTTTCTTT; CDR3: CSVEGRLNTEAFF
J: TRBJ1-4; V: TRBV9; size: few; D: TRBD1; DNA: TGTGCCAGCAGCATCACCGGGACAGCTGAAAAACTGTTTTTT; CDR3: CASSITGTAEKLFF
J: TRBJ2-1; V: TRBV7-2; size: few; D: -; DNA: TGTGCCAGCATCCCGGACCGGGCCAGGGAGGAGCAGTTCTTC; CDR3: CASIPDRAREEQFF
J: TRBJ2-3; V: TRBV18; size: -; D: TRBD1; DNA: TGTGCCAGCTCAACCGAGAGGACAGGCGTCACAGATACGCAGTATTTT; CDR3: CASSTERTGVTDTQYF
J: TRBJ1-1; V: TRBV29-1; size: -; D: -; DNA: TGCAGCGTTGTCCTGAACACTGAAGCTTTCTTT; CDR3: CSVVLNTEAFF
J: TRBJ2-7; V: TRBV5-1; size: few; D: -; DNA: TGCGCCAGCAGCTTGGAGACTAGCAGGGGCTACGAGCAGTACTTC; CDR3: CASSLETSRGYEQYF
J: TRBJ2-1; V: TRBV25-1; size: -; D: TRBD2; DNA: TGTGCCAGCAGTGAATCCCGGGATAGCGGGACACCCTACAATGAGCAGTTCTTC; CDR3: CASSESRDSGTPYNEQFF
J: TRBJ2-4; V: TRBV29-1; size: -; D: TRBD1; DNA: TGCAGCGGCACACGGGACAGGTCAAACATTCAGTACTTC; CDR3: CSGTRDRSNIQYF
J: TRBJ2-1; V: TRBV11-2; size: few; D: -; DNA: TGTGCCAGCAGCTTAGAAGGGGTTAGGGAGCAGTTCTTC; CDR3: CASSLEGVREQFF
J: TRBJ1-1; V: TRBV6-1; size: few; D: -; DNA: TGTGCCAGCACGTTCAGCGAGGCTGAAGCTTTCTTT; CDR3: CASTFSEAEAFF
J: TRBJ2-1; V: TRBV6-6; size: few; D: -; DNA: TGTGCCAGCCGCCTGTTTAGCCGGAATGAGCAGTTCTTC; CDR3: CASRLFSRNEQFF
J: TRBJ2-2; V: TRBV9; size: many; D: -; DNA: TGTGCCAGCAGCGCCAGACATCTCGGGGAGCTGTTTTTT; CDR3: CASSARHLGELFF
J: TRBJ1-1; V: TRBV30; size: few; D: -; DNA: TGTGCCTGGAGGCAAACAGGGATGAACACTGAAGCTTTCTTT; CDR3: CAWRQTGMNTEAFF
J: TRBJ2-4; V: TRBV5-1; size: -; D: -; DNA: TGCGCCAGCAGCTTGGTGGGGGACCGCGTTGTTCAGTACTTC; CDR3: CASSLVGDRVVQYF
J: TRBJ1-1; V: TRBV9; size: -; D: -; DNA: TGTGCCAGCAGCAAGGGCTCGAACACTGAAGCTTTCTTT; CDR3: CASSKGSNTEAFF
J: TRBJ1-2; V: TRBV29-1; size: few; D: -; DNA: TGCAGCGTTGCGATGAGTTCCGACTATGGCTACACCTTC; CDR3: CSVAMSSDYGYTF
J: TRBJ2-7; V: TRBV7-2; size: -; D: TRBD1; DNA: TGTGCCAGCAGCGGAGGCGTCGCAGGGGGCGTCTACGAGCAGTACTTC; CDR3: CASSGGVAGGVYEQYF
J: TRBJ1-6; V: TRBV10-3; size: few; D: -; DNA: TGTGCCATCAGCGCCAACGGGTATAATTCACCCCTCCACTTT; CDR3: CAISANGYNSPLHF
J: TRBJ1-4; V: TRBV4-2; size: -; D: TRBD1; DNA: TGTGCCAGCCACAGGGGACGGGATGAAAAACTGTTTTTT; CDR3: CASHRGRDEKLFF
J: TRBJ2-3; V: TRBV27; size: -; D: TRBD2; DNA: TGTGCCAGCAGACTACTAGCGGGGGGCACAGATACGCAGTATTTT; CDR3: CASRLLAGGTDTQYF
J: TRBJ1-2; V: TRBV29-1; size: -; D: -; DNA: TGCAGCGCTTCAAACAGGGAGGCCTACACCTTC; CDR3: CSASNREAYTF
J: TRBJ1-6; V: TRBV30; size: few; D: -; DNA: TGTGCCTGGAGTTTGGGTCAGACTAATTCACCCCTCCACTTT; CDR3: CAWSLGQTNSPLHF
J: TRBJ2-1; V: TRBV11-2; size: -; D: TRBD2; DNA: TGTGCCAGCAGCTACCGACTAGCGGGATGGAGGGTCAATGAGCAGTTCTTC; CDR3: CASSYRLAGWRVNEQFF
J: TRBJ2-5; V: TRBV9; size: -; D: -; DNA: TGTGCCAGCAGCCCAGGGGGACTAACGTACCAAGAGACCCAGTACTTC; CDR3: CASSPGGLTYQETQYF
J: TRBJ1-2; V: TRBV13; size: -; D: TRBD1; DNA: TGTGCCAGCAGCTTAGGGACAGGGGATGGCTACACCTTC; CDR3: CASSLGTGDGYTF
J: TRBJ2-7; V: TRBV20-1; size: -; D: -; DNA: TGCAGTGCTGTCGGGGCCGCAAATTACTTC; CDR3: CSAVGAANYF
J: TRBJ2-5; V: TRBV29-1; size: few; D: TRBD1; DNA: TGCAGCTTTTCTTGGGGACAGGAGACCCAGTACTTC; CDR3: CSFSWGQETQYF
J: TRBJ1-3; V: TRBV4-3; size: few; D: -; DNA: TGCGCCAGCAGCCAAGATAGCGTTTCTGGAAACACCATATATTTT; CDR3: CASSQDSVSGNTIYF
J: TRBJ2-1; V: TRBV6-1; size: many; D: TRBD2; DNA: TGTGCCAGCAGTGGACTAGCGGGAGGGCCCATAAACAATGAGCAGTTCTTC; CDR3: CASSGLAGGPINNEQFF
J: TRBJ1-4; V: TRBV6-6; size: -; D: -; DNA: TGTGCCAGCAGTTCGACAGACAATAATGAAAAACTGTTTTTT; CDR3: CASSSTDNNEKLFF
J: TRBJ2-7; V: TRBV4-3; size: few; D: TRBD1; DNA: TGCGCCAGCAGCCGACAGGGCCAGAACGAGCAGTACTTC; CDR3: CASSRQGQNEQYF
J: TRBJ2-7; V: TRBV18; size: -; D: -; DNA: TGTGCCAGCTCACGGCAGGGGGGTTACTACGAGCAGTACTTC; CDR3: CASSRQGGYYEQYF
J: TRBJ2-7; V: TRBV5-4; size: -; D: TRBD1; DNA: TGTGCCAGCAGCTTCGCCGCGACAGGGCCAACCTACGAGCAGTACTTC; CDR3: CASSFAATGPTYEQYF
J: TRBJ2-1; V: TRBV25-1; size: few; D: TRBD1; DNA: TGTGCCAGCAGTGCCTCGGGACAGGGAGTCAGGAATGAGCAGTTCTTC; CDR3: CASSASGQGVRNEQFF
J: TRBJ1-2; V: TRBV4-3; size: few; D: -; DNA: TGCGCCAGCAGCCGGATGGACAGCCAGAATGGCTACACCTTC; CDR3: CASSRMDSQNGYTF